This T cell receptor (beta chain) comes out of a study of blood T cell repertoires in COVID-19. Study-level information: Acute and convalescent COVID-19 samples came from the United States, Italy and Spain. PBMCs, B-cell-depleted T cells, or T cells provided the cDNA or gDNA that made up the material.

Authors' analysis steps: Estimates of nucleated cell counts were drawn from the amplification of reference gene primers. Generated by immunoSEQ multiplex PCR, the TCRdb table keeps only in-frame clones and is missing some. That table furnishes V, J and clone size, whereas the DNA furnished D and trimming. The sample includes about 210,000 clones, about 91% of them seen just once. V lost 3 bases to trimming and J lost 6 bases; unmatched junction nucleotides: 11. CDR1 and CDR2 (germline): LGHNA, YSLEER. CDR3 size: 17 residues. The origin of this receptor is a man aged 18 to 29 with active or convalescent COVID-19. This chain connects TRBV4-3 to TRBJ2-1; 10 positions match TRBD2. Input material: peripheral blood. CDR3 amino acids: CASSHLLDTSGTNEQFF. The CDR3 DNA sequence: TGCGCCAGCAGCCACCTCCTTGACACTAGCGGGACCAATGAGCAGTTCTTC.